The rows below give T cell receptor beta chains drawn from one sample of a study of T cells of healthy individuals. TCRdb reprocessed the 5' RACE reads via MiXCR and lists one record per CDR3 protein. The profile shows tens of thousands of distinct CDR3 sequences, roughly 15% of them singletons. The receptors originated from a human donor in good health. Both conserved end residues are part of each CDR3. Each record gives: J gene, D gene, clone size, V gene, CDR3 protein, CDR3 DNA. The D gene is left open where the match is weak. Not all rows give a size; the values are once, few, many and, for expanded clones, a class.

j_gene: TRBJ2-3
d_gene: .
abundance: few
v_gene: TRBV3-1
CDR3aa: CASSPYTGDTQYF
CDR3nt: TGTGCCAGCAGCCCCTATACAGGAGATACGCAGTATTTT

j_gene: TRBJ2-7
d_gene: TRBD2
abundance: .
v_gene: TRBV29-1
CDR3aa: CSAVRGGAYEQYF
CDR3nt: TGCAGCGCCGTCCGGGGGGGGGCCTACGAGCAGTACTTC

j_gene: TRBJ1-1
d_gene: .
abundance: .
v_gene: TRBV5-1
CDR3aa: CASSLDGGGGTEAFF
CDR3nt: TGCGCCAGCAGCTTGGATGGAGGCGGCGGCACTGAAGCTTTCTTT

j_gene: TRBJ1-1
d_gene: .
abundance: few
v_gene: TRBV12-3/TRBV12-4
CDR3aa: CASSLVFTEAFF
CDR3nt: TGTGCCAGCAGTTTAGTATTCACTGAAGCTTTCTTT

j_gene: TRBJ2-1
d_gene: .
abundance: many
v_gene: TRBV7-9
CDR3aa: CASSLFSQGHNEQFF
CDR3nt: TGTGCCAGCAGCTTATTTTCCCAGGGACACAATGAGCAGTTCTTC

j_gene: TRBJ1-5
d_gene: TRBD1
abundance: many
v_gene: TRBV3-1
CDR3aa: CASSDTGGGNQPQHF
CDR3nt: TGTGCCAGCAGCGATACAGGGGGCGGCAATCAGCCCCAGCATTTT

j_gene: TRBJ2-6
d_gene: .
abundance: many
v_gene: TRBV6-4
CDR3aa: CASSDSSGSGANVLTF
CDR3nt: TGTGCCAGCAGTGACTCTAGCGGCTCTGGGGCCAACGTCCTGACTTTC

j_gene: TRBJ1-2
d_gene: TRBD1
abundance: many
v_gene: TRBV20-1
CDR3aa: CSAPKGAVGYTF
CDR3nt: TGCAGTGCTCCGAAGGGGGCGGTGGGCTACACCTTC

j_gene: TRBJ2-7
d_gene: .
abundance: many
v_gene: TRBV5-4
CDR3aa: CASSGGVGGYEQYF
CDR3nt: TGTGCCAGCAGCGGGGGAGTCGGCGGCTACGAGCAGTACTTC

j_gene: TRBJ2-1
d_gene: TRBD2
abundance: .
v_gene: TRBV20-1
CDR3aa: CSASEGRDEQFF
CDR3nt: TGCAGTGCTAGTGAGGGGAGGGATGAGCAGTTCTTC

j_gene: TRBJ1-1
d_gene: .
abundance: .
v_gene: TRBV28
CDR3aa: CASGLATRMTEAFF
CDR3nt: TGTGCCAGCGGCTTGGCCACCCGGATGACTGAAGCTTTCTTT

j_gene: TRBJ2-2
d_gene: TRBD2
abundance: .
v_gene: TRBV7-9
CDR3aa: CASSLIAGARELFF
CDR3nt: TGTGCCAGCAGCCTCATAGCGGGAGCCCGGGAGCTGTTTTTT

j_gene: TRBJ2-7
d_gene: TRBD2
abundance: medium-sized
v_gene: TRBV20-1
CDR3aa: CSATTSEPYEQYF
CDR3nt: TGCAGTGCCACAACTAGCGAACCCTACGAGCAGTACTTC

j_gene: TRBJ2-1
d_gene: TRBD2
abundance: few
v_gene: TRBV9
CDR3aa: CASSVVGELAGVHNEQFF
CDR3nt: TGTGCCAGCAGCGTAGTGGGGGAACTAGCGGGAGTCCACAATGAGCAGTTCTTC

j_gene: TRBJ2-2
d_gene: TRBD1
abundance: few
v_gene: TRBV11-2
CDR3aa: CASIKFFGTGATGELFF
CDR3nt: TGTGCCAGCATCAAGTTTTTCGGGACAGGGGCAACCGGGGAGCTGTTTTTT

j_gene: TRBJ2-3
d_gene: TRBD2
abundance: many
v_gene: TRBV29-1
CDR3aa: CSVVPSGSTDTQYF
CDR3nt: TGCAGCGTTGTCCCTAGCGGAAGCACAGATACGCAGTATTTT

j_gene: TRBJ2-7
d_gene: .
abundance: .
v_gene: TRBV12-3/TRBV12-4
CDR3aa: CASSPKDSTYEQYF
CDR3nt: TGTGCCAGCAGTCCAAAGGACAGCACCTACGAGCAGTACTTC

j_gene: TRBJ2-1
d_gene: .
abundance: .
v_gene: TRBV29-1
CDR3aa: CSVRPEPSLRIIHNEQFF
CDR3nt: TGCAGCGTCAGGCCAGAGCCTTCGTTAAGGATCATACACAATGAGCAGTTCTTC

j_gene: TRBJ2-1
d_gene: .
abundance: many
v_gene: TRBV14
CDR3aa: CASSQTGDWRGRTRNEQFF
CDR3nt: TGTGCCAGCAGCCAGACAGGGGATTGGCGGGGGAGGACGCGCAATGAGCAGTTCTTC

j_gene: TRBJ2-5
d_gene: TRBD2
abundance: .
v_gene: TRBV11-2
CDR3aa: CASSLQGRGQETQYF
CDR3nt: TGTGCCAGCAGCTTGCAAGGGAGGGGTCAAGAGACCCAGTACTTC

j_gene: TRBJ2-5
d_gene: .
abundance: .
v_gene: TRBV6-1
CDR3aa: CASSPHPQLQETQYF
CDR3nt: TGTGCCAGCAGTCCGCACCCCCAGTTACAAGAGACCCAGTACTTC

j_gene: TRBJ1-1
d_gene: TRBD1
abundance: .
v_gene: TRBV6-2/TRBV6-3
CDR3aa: CASSISQGAVEAFF
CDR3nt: TGTGCCAGCAGTATCAGTCAGGGGGCTGTGGAAGCTTTCTTT

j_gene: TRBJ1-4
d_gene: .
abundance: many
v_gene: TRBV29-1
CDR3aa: CSVPGTGTEKLFF
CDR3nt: TGCAGCGTCCCCGGTACAGGGACTGAAAAACTGTTTTTT